This is a list of T cell receptor beta chains from one sample in a study of blood T cell repertoires in COVID-19. Generated by immunoSEQ multiplex PCR, the TCRdb table keeps only in-frame clones and is missing some. The repertoire holds 200,000 to 300,000 clones, with about 86% as singletons. Specimen: peripheral blood. These receptors originate from a man younger than 40 with active or convalescent COVID-19. Each CDR3 is given with its conserved first and last residue. A D gene is named only where the DNA matches it firmly. Size is omitted from some rows. Given values are once, few, many or a class for expanded clones.

CASSAERNTGELFF | TGTGCCAGCAGTGCGGAGAGGAACACCGGGGAGCTGTTTTTT | NA | NA | 14 | TRBJ2-2 | TRBV2
CASSRQRHQPQHF | TGTGCCAGCAGCAGACAGAGACATCAGCCCCAGCATTTT | NA | NA | 13 | TRBJ1-5 | TRBV12-3/TRBV12-4
CASSLAGQGASYTF | TGTGCCAGCAGCTTAGCGGGACAGGGGGCGAGCTACACCTTC | NA | TRBD1 | 14 | TRBJ1-2 | TRBV7-9
CATSDCSRHQGDTEAFF | TGTGCCACCAGTGATTGTTCCAGGCACCAGGGGGACACTGAAGCTTTCTTT | NA | TRBD1 | 17 | TRBJ1-1 | TRBV24-1
CASSDVTGLTEAFF | TGCGCCAGCAGCGACGTGACAGGGCTCACTGAAGCTTTCTTT | NA | TRBD1 | 14 | TRBJ1-1 | TRBV5-1
CSVEGTGTGNTIYF | TGCAGCGTTGAAGGTACAGGGACTGGAAACACCATATATTTT | NA | NA | 14 | TRBJ1-3 | TRBV29-1
CASSLLGTPGTDTQYF | TGTGCCAGCAGCTTATTGGGGACTCCAGGCACAGATACGCAGTATTTT | once | NA | 16 | TRBJ2-3 | TRBV7-3
CASSLRLISNQPQHF | TGTGCCAGCAGCTTGCGACTGATTAGCAATCAGCCCCAGCATTTT | NA | NA | 15 | TRBJ1-5 | TRBV5-6
CASSPDRGETQYF | TGCGCCAGCAGCCCAGACAGGGGCGAGACCCAGTACTTC | NA | TRBD1 | 13 | TRBJ2-5 | TRBV5-1
CASWDRGRLPEAFF | TGTGCCAGCTGGGACAGGGGGCGCCTCCCTGAAGCTTTCTTT | NA | TRBD1 | 14 | TRBJ1-1 | TRBV19
CASSLGDSPLHF | TGTGCCAGCTCACTCGGGGATTCACCCCTCCACTTT | NA | NA | 12 | TRBJ1-6 | TRBV18
CASSLAGDKDTQYF | TGTGCCAGCAGTCTAGCGGGGGATAAGGATACGCAGTATTTT | NA | TRBD2 | 14 | TRBJ2-3 | TRBV6-4
CASSPGTGGRKNTGELFF | TGTGCCAGCTCACCAGGGACAGGGGGCCGAAAGAACACCGGGGAGCTGTTTTTT | NA | TRBD1 | 18 | TRBJ2-2 | TRBV18
CASSLGEGARNSPLHF | TGTGCCAGCAGCTTAGGCGAGGGGGCGCGAAATTCACCCCTCCACTTT | few | TRBD1 | 16 | TRBJ1-6 | TRBV13
CASSVNRRDTDNYGYTF | TGTGCCAGCAGCGTAAACCGCCGGGACACAGATAACTATGGCTACACCTTC | NA | NA | 17 | TRBJ1-2 | TRBV9
CASSESGGTEAFF | TGTGCCAGCAGTGAATCCGGGGGGACTGAAGCTTTCTTT | NA | NA | 13 | TRBJ1-1 | TRBV25-1
CASGNGNLGGDEKLFF | TGTGCCAGCGGCAATGGGAACCTGGGAGGGGATGAAAAACTGTTTTTT | NA | NA | 16 | TRBJ1-4 | TRBV7-9
CASSAPTGTESYEQYF | TGTGCCAGCAGTGCCCCAACCGGGACAGAGAGTTACGAGCAGTACTTC | NA | TRBD1 | 16 | TRBJ2-7 | TRBV6-2/TRBV6-3
CASSVDAGGSGEQYF | TGTGCCAGCAGCGTAGATGCGGGCGGGTCGGGAGAGCAGTACTTC | NA | NA | 15 | TRBJ2-7 | TRBV9
CASSPRLTNEQFF | TGTGCCAGCAGCCCGCGCCTCACGAATGAGCAGTTCTTC | NA | NA | 13 | TRBJ2-1 | TRBV11-3
CASSTIQGAGEQYF | TGTGCCAGCAGTACAATACAGGGGGCGGGCGAGCAGTACTTC | NA | TRBD1 | 14 | TRBJ2-7 | TRBV27